A few counts support the clone carrying this T cell receptor (beta chain). The authors' processing: The authors estimated nucleated cell counts from reference gene primer amplification. The repertoire was sequenced with immunoSEQ multiplex PCR; TCRdb's copy has only in-frame clones and lacks some. D and trimming come from the DNA, and the V and J calls and clone size come from that table. The table lists under 95,000 clones, approximately 85% of them singletons. CDR3 length: 14 residues. Trimming shortened V by 7 bases and J by 2 bases, and 15 bases separated the two germline ends. Germline CDR1 and CDR2: LNHDA and SQIVND (reference sequence). Patients in Seattle were enrolled during active infection, then followed longitudinally. The data were obtained in a study of blood T cell repertoires in COVID-19. The wider study: Acute and convalescent COVID-19 specimens originated in the United States, Italy and Spain. T cells, B-cell-depleted T cells, or PBMCs supplied cDNA or gDNA.

This TCR derives from a man in his fifties or sixties with COVID-19, enrolled during active disease. The chain joins TRBV19 to TRBJ2-7, with D possibly being TRBD2 (5 bases). Sequencing was done on a sample of peripheral blood. As DNA, the CDR3 is TGTGCCAGTACCCTTCAGTTCGGGGCCTACGAGCAGTACTTC. Protein product: CASTLQFGAYEQYF.